The rows below give T cell receptor beta chains drawn from one sample of a study of CD4 T cells in relation to SARS-CoV-2 and coronaviruses. Assay: immunoSEQ multiplex PCR; the TCRdb copy retains only in-frame clones and omits some. The profile shows tens of thousands of clones, approximately 95% of them singletons. Sequenced material: naive CD4+ T cells from PBMCs. The receptors were gathered from a human donor in good health. Each CDR3 is given without its conserved first and last residue.

v_call,cdr3_aa
TRBV5-4,ASIISPAGGGANVLT
TRBV4-3,ASSLQDSMNTEAF
TRBV20-1,SASLGAYEKLF
TRBV25-1,ASSSTGAYEQY
TRBV5-6,ASSYGSYNSPLH
TRBV9,ASSVSSSYNSPLH
TRBV3-1/TRBV3-2,ASGNLAGASTDTQY
TRBV9,ASSAAVGSYNEQF
TRBV24-1,ATSDFSITQY
TRBV5-1,ASSLGDSYEKLF
TRBV10-1,ARPFLSGRCNEQY
TRBV29-1,SVEYGWGAF
TRBV29-1,SVKLADEQF
TRBV7-2,ASSHRDSNQPQH
TRBV9,ASSVGWSTDTQY
TRBV5-4,ASSGGRETQY
TRBV21-1,ASNRDRGHSEQY
TRBV18,ASSPQTSGRLHNEQF
TRBV19,ASSDQETQY
TRBV28,ASANGPTRMNTEAF
TRBV19,ASSIRRGDQPQH
TRBV28,ASSFPAPDALYGYT
TRBV7-9,ASSPGGQVEETQY
TRBV5-1,ASSPNGDSGNTIY
TRBV5-1,ASSSSPSGSPGELF
TRBV28,ASSLGTEAF
TRBV28,ASRGSETALSEKLF
TRBV28,ASSWGTGPTDTQY
TRBV10-3,AISESVGVQETQY
TRBV28,ASSPTRGYGYT
TRBV28,ASSPPAWAGVGNEQF
TRBV10-3,AISGTGGAYEQY
TRBV28,ASSQPGELF
TRBV14,ASSQTTDTQY
TRBV7-9,ASSFLAGSGEQY
TRBV27,ASSPWDREETQY
TRBV5-1,ASSRDGDQGQPQH
TRBV4-2,ASSQEDRLNTEAF
TRBV7-2,ASSLPRGRGGFEQY
TRBV29-1,SVSFRQGHEQY
TRBV11-2,ASSPGTSGGPYNEQF
TRBV6-2/TRBV6-3,ASSRDQVYGYT
TRBV7-3,ASSSGTRGDEEQF
TRBV27,ASRREGPYEQY
TRBV7-9,ASSLGWDTQY
TRBV3-1/TRBV3-2,ASSRGPHYSNQPQH